These T cell receptor beta chains were read from a single sample in a study of cytomegalovirus exposure and HLA in healthy donors. The repertoire was sequenced with immunoSEQ multiplex PCR; TCRdb's copy has only in-frame clones and lacks some. The repertoire has some 76,000 clones, about nine tenths of them found once; the top ten carry 1.5% to 2%. The sample was PBMCs. The receptors here all came from a woman aged 25-40 years in good health and CMV-seronegative. Both conserved end residues are part of each CDR3. The D gene is left open where the match is weak. Clone size is shown for a subset of rows, as once, few, many or a class of expanded clone.

size: -
length: 15
D: -
J: TRBJ1-2
V: TRBV10-3
CDR3: CAISEGGPEDYGYTF
DNA: TGTGCCATCAGTGAGGGAGGGCCTGAGGACTATGGCTACACCTTC

size: -
length: 16
D: TRBD1
J: TRBJ2-2
V: TRBV27
CDR3: CASKRTGGMDTGELFF
DNA: TGTGCCAGCAAAAGGACAGGGGGCATGGATACCGGGGAGCTGTTTTTT

size: once
length: 17
D: TRBD2
J: TRBJ2-7
V: TRBV5-5
CDR3: CASSLIGLAGSSYEQYF
DNA: TGTGCCAGCAGCCTGATCGGGCTAGCGGGTTCCTCCTACGAGCAGTACTTC

size: few
length: 14
D: -
J: TRBJ1-1
V: TRBV4-2
CDR3: CASSQEQGNTEAFF
DNA: TGTGCCAGCAGCCAAGAACAGGGGAACACTGAAGCTTTCTTT

size: few
length: 16
D: TRBD2
J: TRBJ2-1
V: TRBV4-1
CDR3: CASSQGAGGNYNEQFF
DNA: TGCGCCAGCAGCCAAGGGGCGGGAGGGAACTACAATGAGCAGTTCTTC

size: -
length: 16
D: TRBD1
J: TRBJ2-3
V: TRBV15
CDR3: CATSSRTGGFTDTQYF
DNA: TGTGCCACCAGCAGCCGGACAGGGGGTTTCACAGATACGCAGTATTTT

size: -
length: 17
D: TRBD2
J: TRBJ2-7
V: TRBV7-3
CDR3: CASSLMGLAGGIDEQYF
DNA: TGTGCCAGCAGCTTAATGGGACTAGCGGGAGGAATCGACGAGCAGTACTTC

size: -
length: 12
D: TRBD1
J: TRBJ1-1
V: TRBV29-1
CDR3: CSGHRGNTEAFF
DNA: TGCAGCGGGCACAGGGGGAACACTGAAGCTTTCTTT

size: -
length: 15
D: -
J: TRBJ1-1
V: TRBV5-1
CDR3: CASSLGGTMNTEAFF
DNA: TGCGCCAGCAGCTTGGGGGGGACAATGAACACTGAAGCTTTCTTT

size: once
length: 14
D: TRBD1
J: TRBJ2-7
V: TRBV18
CDR3: CASSAGQGAYEQYF
DNA: TGTGCCAGCTCAGCGGGACAGGGGGCTTACGAGCAGTACTTC

size: -
length: 16
D: TRBD1
J: TRBJ2-5
V: TRBV2
CDR3: CASRGTRDRVGETQYF
DNA: TGTGCCAGCAGAGGCACCCGGGACAGGGTCGGAGAGACCCAGTACTTC

size: -
length: 13
D: -
J: TRBJ2-1
V: TRBV5-6
CDR3: CASSFRRVNEQFF
DNA: TGTGCCAGCAGCTTTCGGCGGGTAAATGAGCAGTTCTTC

size: -
length: 13
D: TRBD1
J: TRBJ1-2
V: TRBV5-1
CDR3: CASSLGQGSGYTF
DNA: TGCGCCAGCAGTCTAGGACAGGGCAGCGGCTACACCTTC

size: -
length: 13
D: -
J: TRBJ2-5
V: TRBV7-3
CDR3: CASSLGGLETQYF
DNA: TGTGCCAGCAGCTTAGGCGGTTTAGAGACCCAGTACTTC

size: -
length: 14
D: TRBD1
J: TRBJ2-5
V: TRBV9
CDR3: CASSGQGLQETQYF
DNA: TGTGCCAGCAGCGGACAGGGCCTCCAAGAGACCCAGTACTTC

size: once
length: 15
D: -
J: TRBJ2-1
V: TRBV5-1
CDR3: CASSLEGVRNNEQFF
DNA: TGCGCCAGCAGCTTGGAGGGGGTGAGAAACAATGAGCAGTTCTTC

size: -
length: 14
D: TRBD2
J: TRBJ2-5
V: TRBV30
CDR3: CAWSPSGRAETQYF
DNA: TGTGCCTGGAGTCCTAGCGGGAGGGCAGAGACCCAGTACTTC

size: -
length: 15
D: -
J: TRBJ1-1
V: TRBV6-5
CDR3: CASSYETVTITEAFF
DNA: TGTGCCAGCAGTTACGAGACAGTAACAATCACTGAAGCTTTCTTT

size: -
length: 14
D: -
J: TRBJ1-2
V: TRBV11-3
CDR3: CASSFSTGFYGYTF
DNA: TGTGCCAGCAGCTTCTCTACAGGGTTCTATGGCTACACCTTC

size: -
length: 14
D: -
J: TRBJ2-7
V: TRBV19
CDR3: CASSMKGMPYEQYF
DNA: TGTGCCAGTAGTATGAAGGGGATGCCCTACGAGCAGTACTTC

size: -
length: 13
D: -
J: TRBJ1-5
V: TRBV28
CDR3: CASRTYSNQPQHF
DNA: TGTGCCAGCAGAACCTATAGCAATCAGCCCCAGCATTTT

size: once
length: 15
D: TRBD2
J: TRBJ2-1
V: TRBV2
CDR3: CASSVGTRNVREQFF
DNA: TGTGCCAGCAGCGTGGGGACTAGGAATGTAAGGGAGCAGTTCTTC

size: once
length: 15
D: TRBD1
J: TRBJ2-3
V: TRBV6-4
CDR3: CASSPGGQGGDTQYF
DNA: TGTGCCAGCAGCCCAGGGGGACAGGGGGGCGATACGCAGTATTTT

size: -
length: 15
D: -
J: TRBJ2-3
V: TRBV4-2
CDR3: CASSQPQGPTDTQYF
DNA: TGTGCCAGCAGCCAACCGCAGGGGCCCACAGATACGCAGTATTTT

size: few
length: 13
D: -
J: TRBJ1-1
V: TRBV5-1
CDR3: CASSVGQNTEAFF
DNA: TGCGCCAGCAGCGTGGGACAGAACACTGAAGCTTTCTTT

size: -
length: 15
D: -
J: TRBJ2-1
V: TRBV7-9
CDR3: CASSQRRDFYNEQFF
DNA: TGTGCCAGCAGCCAGCGCCGGGACTTTTACAATGAGCAGTTCTTC

size: -
length: 13
D: TRBD1
J: TRBJ2-7
V: TRBV28
CDR3: CASNSGQGYEQYF
DNA: TGTGCCAGCAATTCCGGACAGGGCTACGAGCAGTACTTC

size: few
length: 13
D: -
J: TRBJ2-7
V: TRBV6-6
CDR3: CASAKGETYEQYF
DNA: TGTGCCAGCGCCAAGGGGGAAACCTACGAGCAGTACTTC

size: -
length: 14
D: TRBD2
J: TRBJ2-3
V: TRBV11-2
CDR3: CASSFGGRVDTQYF
DNA: TGTGCCAGCAGCTTTGGCGGGAGAGTGGATACGCAGTATTTT

size: once
length: 17
D: TRBD2
J: TRBJ2-1
V: TRBV7-9
CDR3: CSSSLGLAGKIYNEQFF
DNA: TGTTCCAGCAGCCTGGGACTAGCGGGGAAAATTTACAATGAGCAGTTCTTC

size: -
length: 15
D: -
J: TRBJ1-5
V: TRBV28
CDR3: CASSLPGGEGQPQHF
DNA: TGTGCCAGCAGTTTACCGGGGGGCGAGGGACAGCCCCAGCATTTT

size: -
length: 12
D: -
J: TRBJ1-2
V: TRBV30
CDR3: CAWSGRNYGYTF
DNA: TGTGCCTGGAGTGGCAGGAACTATGGCTACACCTTC

size: -
length: 15
D: -
J: TRBJ1-5
V: TRBV6-5
CDR3: CASRPTGPSNQPQHF
DNA: TGTGCCAGCAGACCCACAGGGCCGAGCAATCAGCCCCAGCATTTT

size: -
length: 13
D: -
J: TRBJ2-5
V: TRBV9
CDR3: CASNFSPQETQYF
DNA: TGTGCCAGCAATTTTTCTCCGCAAGAGACCCAGTACTTC

size: -
length: 16
D: -
J: TRBJ2-2
V: TRBV5-1
CDR3: CASSYSGTSNTGELFF
DNA: TGCGCCAGCAGCTACTCCGGGACTTCGAACACCGGGGAGCTGTTTTTT

size: few
length: 16
D: TRBD2
J: TRBJ2-1
V: TRBV5-1
CDR3: CASSSVEREGRDEQFF
DNA: TGCGCCAGCAGCTCCGTCGAGCGGGAGGGGCGCGATGAGCAGTTCTTC

size: -
length: 14
D: TRBD1
J: TRBJ1-1
V: TRBV7-9
CDR3: CASSKRTGDPEAFF
DNA: TGTGCCAGCAGCAAGCGTACAGGGGACCCTGAAGCTTTCTTT

size: -
length: 13
D: TRBD1
J: TRBJ1-5
V: TRBV19
CDR3: CASSVDRDQPQHF
DNA: TGTGCCAGTAGCGTGGACAGGGATCAGCCCCAGCATTTT

size: -
length: 12
D: -
J: TRBJ2-1
V: TRBV2
CDR3: CASSGLSNEQFF
DNA: TGTGCCAGCAGTGGTCTATCGAATGAGCAGTTCTTC

size: -
length: 13
D: TRBD1
J: TRBJ2-7
V: TRBV28
CDR3: CASVGTGGIEQYF
DNA: TGTGCCAGCGTCGGGACAGGGGGTATCGAGCAGTACTTC

size: -
length: 14
D: -
J: TRBJ2-3
V: TRBV5-1
CDR3: CASRSTGGTDTQYF
DNA: TGCGCCAGCAGGTCGACAGGAGGCACAGATACGCAGTATTTT

size: -
length: 14
D: -
J: TRBJ2-1
V: TRBV5-4
CDR3: CASSLAESYNEQFF
DNA: TGTGCCAGCAGCTTAGCCGAGTCCTACAATGAGCAGTTCTTC

size: -
length: 14
D: TRBD2
J: TRBJ2-7
V: TRBV6-1
CDR3: CATLPGLASGEQYF
DNA: TGTGCCACCCTACCGGGACTAGCGTCCGGGGAGCAGTACTTC

size: few
length: 16
D: TRBD1
J: TRBJ1-1
V: TRBV10-3
CDR3: CAIRPGQGKSDTEAFF
DNA: TGTGCCATCAGGCCGGGACAGGGGAAATCGGACACTGAAGCTTTCTTT

size: -
length: 15
D: TRBD2
J: TRBJ2-3
V: TRBV30
CDR3: CASGLAGVTTDTQYF
DNA: TGTGCCTCGGGACTAGCGGGGGTCACTACAGATACGCAGTATTTT